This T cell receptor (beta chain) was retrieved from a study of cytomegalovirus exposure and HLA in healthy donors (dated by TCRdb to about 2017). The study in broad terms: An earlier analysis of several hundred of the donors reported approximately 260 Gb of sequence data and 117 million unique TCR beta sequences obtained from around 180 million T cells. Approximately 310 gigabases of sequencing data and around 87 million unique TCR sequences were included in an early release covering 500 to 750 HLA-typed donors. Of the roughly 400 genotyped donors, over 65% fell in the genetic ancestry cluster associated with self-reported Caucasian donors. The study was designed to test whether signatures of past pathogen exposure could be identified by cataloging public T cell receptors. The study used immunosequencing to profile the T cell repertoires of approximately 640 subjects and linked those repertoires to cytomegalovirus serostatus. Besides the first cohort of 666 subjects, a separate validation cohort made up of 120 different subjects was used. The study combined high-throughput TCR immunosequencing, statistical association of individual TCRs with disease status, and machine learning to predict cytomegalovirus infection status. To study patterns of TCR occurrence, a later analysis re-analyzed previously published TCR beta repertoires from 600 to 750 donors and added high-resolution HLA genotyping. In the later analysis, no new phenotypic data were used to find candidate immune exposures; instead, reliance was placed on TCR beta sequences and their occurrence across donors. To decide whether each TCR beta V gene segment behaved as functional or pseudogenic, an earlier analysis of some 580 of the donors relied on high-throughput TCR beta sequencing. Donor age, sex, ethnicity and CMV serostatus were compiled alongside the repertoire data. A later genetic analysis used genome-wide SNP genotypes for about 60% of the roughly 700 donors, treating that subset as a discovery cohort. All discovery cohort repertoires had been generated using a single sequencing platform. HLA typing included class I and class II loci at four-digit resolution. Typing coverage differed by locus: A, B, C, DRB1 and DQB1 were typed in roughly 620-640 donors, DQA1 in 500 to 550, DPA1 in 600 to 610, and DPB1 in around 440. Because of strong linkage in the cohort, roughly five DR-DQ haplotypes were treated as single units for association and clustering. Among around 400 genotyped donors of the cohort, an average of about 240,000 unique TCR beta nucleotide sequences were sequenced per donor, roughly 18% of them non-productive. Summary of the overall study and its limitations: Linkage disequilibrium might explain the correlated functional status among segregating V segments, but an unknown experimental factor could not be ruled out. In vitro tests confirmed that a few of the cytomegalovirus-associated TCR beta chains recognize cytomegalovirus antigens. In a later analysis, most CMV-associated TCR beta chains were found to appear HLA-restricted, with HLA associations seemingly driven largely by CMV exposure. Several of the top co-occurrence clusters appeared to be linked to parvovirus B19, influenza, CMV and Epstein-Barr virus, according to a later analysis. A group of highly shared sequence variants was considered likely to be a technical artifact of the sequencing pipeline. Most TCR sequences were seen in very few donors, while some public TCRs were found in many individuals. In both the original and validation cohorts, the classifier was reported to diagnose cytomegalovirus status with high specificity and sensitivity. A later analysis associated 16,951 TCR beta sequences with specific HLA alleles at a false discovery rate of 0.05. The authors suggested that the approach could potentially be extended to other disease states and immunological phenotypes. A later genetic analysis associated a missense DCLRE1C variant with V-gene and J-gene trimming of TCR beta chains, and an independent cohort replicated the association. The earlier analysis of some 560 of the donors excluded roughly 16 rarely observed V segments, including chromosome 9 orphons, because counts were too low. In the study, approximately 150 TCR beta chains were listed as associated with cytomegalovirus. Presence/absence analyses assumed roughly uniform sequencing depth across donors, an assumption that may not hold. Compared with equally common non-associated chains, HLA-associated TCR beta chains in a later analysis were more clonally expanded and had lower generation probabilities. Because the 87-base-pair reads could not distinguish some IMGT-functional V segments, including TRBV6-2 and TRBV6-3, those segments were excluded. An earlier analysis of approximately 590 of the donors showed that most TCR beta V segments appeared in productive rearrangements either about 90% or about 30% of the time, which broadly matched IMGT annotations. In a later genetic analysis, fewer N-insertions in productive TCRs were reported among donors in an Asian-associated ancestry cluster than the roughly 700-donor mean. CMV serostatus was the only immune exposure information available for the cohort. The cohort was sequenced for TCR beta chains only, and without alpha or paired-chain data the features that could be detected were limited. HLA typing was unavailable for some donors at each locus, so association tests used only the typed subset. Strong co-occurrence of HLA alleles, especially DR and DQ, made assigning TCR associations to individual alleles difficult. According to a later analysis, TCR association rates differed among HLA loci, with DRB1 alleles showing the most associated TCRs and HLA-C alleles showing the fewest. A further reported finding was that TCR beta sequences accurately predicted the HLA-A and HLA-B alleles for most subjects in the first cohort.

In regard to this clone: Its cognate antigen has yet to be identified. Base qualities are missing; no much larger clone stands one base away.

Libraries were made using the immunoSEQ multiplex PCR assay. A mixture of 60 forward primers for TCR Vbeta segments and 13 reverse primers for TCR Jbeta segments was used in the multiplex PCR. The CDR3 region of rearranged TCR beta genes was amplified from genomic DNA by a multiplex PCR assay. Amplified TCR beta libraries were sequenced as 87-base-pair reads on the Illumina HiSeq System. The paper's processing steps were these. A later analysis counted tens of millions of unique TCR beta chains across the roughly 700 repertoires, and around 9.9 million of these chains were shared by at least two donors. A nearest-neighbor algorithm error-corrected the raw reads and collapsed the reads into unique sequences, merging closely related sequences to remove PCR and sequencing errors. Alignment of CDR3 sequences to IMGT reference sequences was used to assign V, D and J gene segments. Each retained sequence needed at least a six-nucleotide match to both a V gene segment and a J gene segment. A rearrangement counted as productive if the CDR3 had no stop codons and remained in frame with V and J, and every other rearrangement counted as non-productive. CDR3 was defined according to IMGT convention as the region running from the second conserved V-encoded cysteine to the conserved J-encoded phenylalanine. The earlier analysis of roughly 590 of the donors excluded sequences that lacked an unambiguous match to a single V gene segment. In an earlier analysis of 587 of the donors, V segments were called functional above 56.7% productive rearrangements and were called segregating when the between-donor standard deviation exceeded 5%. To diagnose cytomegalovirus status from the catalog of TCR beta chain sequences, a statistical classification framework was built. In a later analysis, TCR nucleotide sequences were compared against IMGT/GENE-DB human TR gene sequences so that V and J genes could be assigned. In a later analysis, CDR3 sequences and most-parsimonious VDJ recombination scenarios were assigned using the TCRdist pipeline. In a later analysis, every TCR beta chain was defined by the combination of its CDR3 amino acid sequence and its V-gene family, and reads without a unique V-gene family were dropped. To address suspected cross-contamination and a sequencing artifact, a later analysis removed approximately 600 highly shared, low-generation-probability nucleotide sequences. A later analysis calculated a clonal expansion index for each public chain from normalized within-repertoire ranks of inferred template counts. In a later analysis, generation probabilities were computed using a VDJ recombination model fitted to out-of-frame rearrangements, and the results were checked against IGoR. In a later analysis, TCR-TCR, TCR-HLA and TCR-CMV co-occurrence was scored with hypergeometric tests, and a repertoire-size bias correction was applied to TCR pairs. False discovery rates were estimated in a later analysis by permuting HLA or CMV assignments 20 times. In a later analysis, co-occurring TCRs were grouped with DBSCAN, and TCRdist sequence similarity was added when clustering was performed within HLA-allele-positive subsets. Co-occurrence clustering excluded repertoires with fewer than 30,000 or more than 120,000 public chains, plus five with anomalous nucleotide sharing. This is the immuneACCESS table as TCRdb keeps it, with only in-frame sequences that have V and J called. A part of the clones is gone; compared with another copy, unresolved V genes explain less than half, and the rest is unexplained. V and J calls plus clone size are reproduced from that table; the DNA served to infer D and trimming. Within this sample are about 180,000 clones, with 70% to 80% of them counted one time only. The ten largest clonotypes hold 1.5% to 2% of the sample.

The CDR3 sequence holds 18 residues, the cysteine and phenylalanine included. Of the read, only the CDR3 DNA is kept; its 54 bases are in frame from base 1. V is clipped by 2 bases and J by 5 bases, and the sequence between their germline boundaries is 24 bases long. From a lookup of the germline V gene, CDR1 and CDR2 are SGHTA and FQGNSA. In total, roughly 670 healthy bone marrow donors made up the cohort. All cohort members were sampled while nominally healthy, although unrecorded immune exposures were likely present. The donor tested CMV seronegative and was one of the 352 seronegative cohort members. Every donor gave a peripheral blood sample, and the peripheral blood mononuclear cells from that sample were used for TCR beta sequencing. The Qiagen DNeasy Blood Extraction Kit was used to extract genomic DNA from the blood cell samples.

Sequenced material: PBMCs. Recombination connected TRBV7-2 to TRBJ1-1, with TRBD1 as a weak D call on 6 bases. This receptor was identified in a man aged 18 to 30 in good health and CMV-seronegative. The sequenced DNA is TGTGCCAGCAGCTTAAGAACAGGGAGGGGGAGTGGGGGTACTGAAGCTTTCTTT. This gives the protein CASSLRTGRGSGGTEAFF.